The rows below give T cell receptor beta chains drawn from one sample of a study of monozygotic twins with inflammatory bowel disease. TCRdb reanalyzed the 5' RACE reads and collapses them to one entry per CDR3 protein, without DNA. The listing records about 160,000 distinct CDR3 sequences. Sequencing was performed on blood. These receptors all stem from a human donor with ulcerative colitis or Crohn's disease, or a healthy co-twin of an affected twin (not recorded which). The CDR3 runs from the conserved cysteine through the conserved F or W.

CATSHGLAGGAETQYF,TRBJ2-5,TRBV15
CASSLAGGEFGEQFF,TRBJ2-1,TRBV7-2
CASSPIRLGYNTEAFF,TRBJ1-1,TRBV7-2
CASSLIGRRDNEQFF,TRBJ2-1,TRBV28
CASSSPQGTDTQYF,TRBJ2-3,TRBV5-4
CASSLVGYSYEQYF,TRBJ2-7,TRBV12-3/TRBV12-4
CASSPYSNQPQHF,TRBJ1-5,TRBV19
CASTTDQETQYF,TRBJ2-5,TRBV10-3
CISVPEAYTQWGFPNTEAFF,TRBJ1-1,TRBV7-5
CASSQPGSSYNEQFF,TRBJ2-1,TRBV19
CSVVRGFRETQYF,TRBJ2-5,TRBV29-1
CATSHRQSHEQYF,TRBJ2-7,TRBV15
CASSSTPGTDNEQFF,TRBJ2-1,TRBV19
CASKPGRANEKLFF,TRBJ1-4,TRBV2
CASSFGDGSPSGNTIYF,TRBJ1-3,TRBV11-2
CASVRGGGYNEQFF,TRBJ2-1,TRBV28
CASSPSGTSVYEQYF,TRBJ2-7,TRBV7-3
CASSSMGQGNNEQFF,TRBJ2-1,TRBV18
CASSFGTLGDEQFF,TRBJ2-1,TRBV5-1
CSSRTGTEQYF,TRBJ2-7,TRBV29-1
CASSPRTGTSGYTF,TRBJ1-2,TRBV14
CATSDVAGSTDTQYF,TRBJ2-3,TRBV24-1
CASSVSGVSYNEQFF,TRBJ2-1,TRBV6-4
CATRLAASANTGELFF,TRBJ2-2,TRBV2
CASSNGPYNEKLFF,TRBJ1-4,TRBV5-5
CASSLQGRIYNEQFF,TRBJ2-1,TRBV18
CSARARTRLNTGELFF,TRBJ2-2,TRBV20-1
CASSPGTSGQTDTQYF,TRBJ2-3,TRBV7-3
CASSLGGAPGPKGYEQYF,TRBJ2-7,TRBV5-4
CASTYGFQAVIYEQYF,TRBJ2-7,TRBV2
CASSSVGSPLHF,TRBJ1-6,TRBV5-1
CASRRQGASEQFF,TRBJ2-1,TRBV6-5
CASRGDGTDTQYF,TRBJ2-3,TRBV19
CASSLSQGFNSPLHF,TRBJ1-6,TRBV7-9
CATSRSSSENSPLHF,TRBJ1-6,TRBV15
CASSLVGAGVREQYF,TRBJ2-7,TRBV7-2